This TCR beta chain was identified in a study of shared clonotypes between healthy human individuals (dated by TCRdb to 2019 to 2021). For the study in its entirety: A few men and a couple of women, aged 18 to 49 years, made up the cohort. For each donor, CD4 naive and CD4 memory were each run on three plates, CD8 naive on two plates, and CD8 memory on one plate. To estimate repertoire size and how much clonotypes are shared between individuals, the study performed deep sequencing of blood TCR repertoires from about five healthy adults. To increase sequencing depth and limit assay-specific biases, TCR repertoire library preparation and sequencing were carried out by different laboratories using diverse techniques. Leukapheresis yielded between about 0.85 and 10 billion PBMCs per donor. Overall study results and their limits: Sampling was restricted to blood, and TCR repertoires in tissues likely differ from the TCR repertoires found in blood. Naive subsets generally had larger estimated clonotype richness than memory subsets did. Compared with non-shared clonotypes, clonotypes shared by all four sorted-subset donors had higher generation probabilities. Because the study included a small number of donors, the genetic and exposure-history diversity represented was limited. Even with the large sequencing depth, rarefaction of the sorted-subset datasets indicated that sequencing was incomplete. Around 5.4% of naive CD4, 3.5% of naive CD8, around 2.3% of memory CD4, and about 0.4% of memory CD8 clonotypes were shared across a few donors. Pairwise subsampling led to the expectation that sequencing depth would affect the degree of clonotype sharing among donors.

Healthy HIV-negative adults with no recently reported acute infections or vaccinations were included as donors. All donors were Caucasian adults living in Nashville, Tennessee, USA. CD4+ T cells were enriched through magnetic negative selection, after which naive cells were positively selected on CD45RA and the remaining negative fraction served as the memory subset. After blood collection by leukapheresis, PBMCs were isolated using Ficoll-Histopaque density gradient centrifugation and then cryopreserved in the vapor phase of liquid nitrogen. Analytical flow cytometry was used to check the purity and quantity of every magnetically sorted T cell population. From each sorted fraction, genomic DNA was isolated and quantified by UV absorbance on a Nanodrop 2000c. Using the deep immunoSEQ assay, TCR CDR3 regions were amplified from genomic DNA by multiplex PCR. Extracted genomic DNA from each cell subset was spread evenly across all wells of several immunoSEQ 96-well plates, with each plate serving as a replicate. Each replicate PCR for sorted subsets received roughly 0.2 ug genomic DNA, equal to 28,000 or so T cell genomes. Purified libraries were measured with a Qubit 3.0 fluorometer, size-checked on a Bioanalyzer 2100, and measured again with the KAPA Library Quantification kit. Each immunoSEQ 96-well plate was sequenced on its own single-read 150-cycle Illumina NextSeq 550 flow cell. The study's processing was this. The immunoSEQ output contained only junctional sequences without quality scores, so filtering could not match that applied to full-length reads. To assign V/J genes and CDR3, sequences were annotated using PyIR, a Python wrapper for IgBLAST v1.9, with IMGT germline references. Reads were removed for weak V/J assignments (E-value above 1e-6), missing CDR3, stop codons, out-of-frame junctions, or ambiguous translated residues. A V3J clonotype was defined by an identical inferred V gene, J gene, and CDR3 amino acid sequence. To compute the percentage overlap between repertoires, the number of shared unique clonotypes was divided by the size of the smaller repertoire. Three approaches were used to assess repertoire richness: RTK rarefaction, the Chao1 estimator, and Recon v2.1 estimates of unobserved clonotypes. Generation probabilities were computed with OLGA for all TCRbeta clonotypes obtained by the gDNA method from a few donors. The immuneACCESS repertoire file appears here via TCRdb, limited to in-frame rearrangements. These files lack a portion of the clones; in checked studies, under half of the deficit traces to unresolved V genes, and the cause of the others is not known. That table is the source of V, J and clone size, and D and trimming were worked out from the DNA. In all, the sample holds millions of clones, and 85% to 95% of those were seen once. The top ten constitute 0.1% to 0.15% of the sample.

As to this clone: The antigen this receptor binds is unknown. No much larger clonotype is one base removed from it; base qualities were not supplied.

The CDR3 has 15 amino acids, counting the end cysteine and phenylalanine. CDR3 DNA is the only sequence kept; it has 45 bases, read in frame from the first base. From V the trimming removes 6 bases and from J it removes 4 bases, while the gene matches leave 9 bases of the junction unaccounted for. Sample: naive CD4+ T cells sorted from blood. The sample's cell subset or site label is to be understood as: CD45RA+ positively selected. This clonotype originated in a young man in good health. This chain joins TRBV7-1 to TRBJ2-7; 10 nucleotides in the junction match TRBD1. TRBV7-1 is an ORF for which the function is uncertain. This receptor has the CDR3 CASSAKDRGTYEQYF. The DNA sequence is TGTGCCAGCAGTGCCAAGGACAGGGGGACATACGAGCAGTACTTC.